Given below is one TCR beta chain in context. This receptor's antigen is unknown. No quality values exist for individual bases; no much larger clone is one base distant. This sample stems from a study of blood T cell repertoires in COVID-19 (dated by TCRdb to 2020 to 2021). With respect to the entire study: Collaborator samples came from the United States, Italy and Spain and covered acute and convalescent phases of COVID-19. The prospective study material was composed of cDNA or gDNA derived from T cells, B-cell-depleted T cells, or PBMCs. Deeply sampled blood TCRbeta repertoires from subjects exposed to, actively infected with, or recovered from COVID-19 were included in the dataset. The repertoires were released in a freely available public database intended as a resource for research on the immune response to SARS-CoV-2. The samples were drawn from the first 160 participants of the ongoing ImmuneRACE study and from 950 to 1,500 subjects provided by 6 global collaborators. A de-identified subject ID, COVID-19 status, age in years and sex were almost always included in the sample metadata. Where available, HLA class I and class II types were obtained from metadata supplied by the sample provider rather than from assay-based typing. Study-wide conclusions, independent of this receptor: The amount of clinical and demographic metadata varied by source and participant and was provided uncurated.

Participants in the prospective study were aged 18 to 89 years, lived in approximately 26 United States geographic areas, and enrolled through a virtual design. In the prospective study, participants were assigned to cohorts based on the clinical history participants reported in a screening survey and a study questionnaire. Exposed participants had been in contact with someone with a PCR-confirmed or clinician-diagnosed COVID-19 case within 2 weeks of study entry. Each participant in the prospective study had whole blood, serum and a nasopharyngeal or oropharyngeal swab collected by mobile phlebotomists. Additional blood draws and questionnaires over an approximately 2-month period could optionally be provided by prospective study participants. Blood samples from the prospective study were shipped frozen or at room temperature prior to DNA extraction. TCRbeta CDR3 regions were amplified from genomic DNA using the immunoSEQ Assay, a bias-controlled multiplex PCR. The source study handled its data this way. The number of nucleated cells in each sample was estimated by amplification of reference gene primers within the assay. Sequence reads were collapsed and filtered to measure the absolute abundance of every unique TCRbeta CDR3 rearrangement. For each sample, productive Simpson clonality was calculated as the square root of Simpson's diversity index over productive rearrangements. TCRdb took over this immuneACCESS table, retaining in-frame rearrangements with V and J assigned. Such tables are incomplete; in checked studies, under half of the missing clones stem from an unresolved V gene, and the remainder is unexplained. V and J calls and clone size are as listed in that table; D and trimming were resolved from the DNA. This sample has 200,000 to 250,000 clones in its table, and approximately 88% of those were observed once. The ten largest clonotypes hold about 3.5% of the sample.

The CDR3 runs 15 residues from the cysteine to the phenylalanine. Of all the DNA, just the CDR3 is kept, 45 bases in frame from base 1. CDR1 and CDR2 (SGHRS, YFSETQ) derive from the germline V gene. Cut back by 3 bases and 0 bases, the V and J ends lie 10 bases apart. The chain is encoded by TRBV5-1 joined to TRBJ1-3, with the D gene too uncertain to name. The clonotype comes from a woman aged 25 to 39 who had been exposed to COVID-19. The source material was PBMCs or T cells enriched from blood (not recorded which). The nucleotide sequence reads TGCGCCAGCAGCTCCTTACCGAGCTCTGGAAACACCATATATTTT. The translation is CASSSLPSSGNTIYF.